This TCR beta chain is drawn from a study of blood T cell repertoires in COVID-19 (dated by TCRdb to the early 2020s). About the study as a whole: Collaborator samples came from the United States, Italy and Spain and covered acute and convalescent phases of COVID-19. The material from the prospective study consisted of cDNA or gDNA derived from T cells, B-cell-depleted T cells, or PBMCs. The dataset comprised deeply sampled blood TCRbeta repertoires from subjects exposed to, actively infected with, or recovered from COVID-19. The repertoires were released in a freely available public database intended as a resource for research on the immune response to SARS-CoV-2. Samples were obtained from the ongoing ImmuneRACE study (first 160 participants) and from 950 to 1,500 subjects provided by 6 global collaborators. Sample metadata almost always included a de-identified subject ID, COVID-19 status, age in years and sex. Where HLA class I and class II types were available, the types were taken from metadata supplied by the sample provider, not from assay-based typing. The full study reports these points: The amount of clinical and demographic metadata varied by source and participant and was provided uncurated.

This clone was seen only once. It has no known antigen specificity. Per-base quality was not reported, and no clone a single base away is much larger than it. From its cysteine to its phenylalanine, the CDR3 spans 16 amino acids. Solely the CDR3 DNA is kept, with 48 bases framed from the first base. Germline trimming amounts to 4 bases on V and 5 bases on J, with 6 as the count of junction bases outside the gene matches. From a lookup of the germline V gene (reference sequence), CDR1 and CDR2 are PRHDT and FYEKMQ. The immunoSEQ Assay, a bias-controlled multiplex PCR, was used to amplify TCRbeta CDR3 regions from genomic DNA. Per the original workflow: Within the assay, amplification of reference gene primers was used to estimate how many nucleated cells each sample contained. To quantify the absolute abundance of each unique TCRbeta CDR3 rearrangement, sequence reads were collapsed and filtered. For each sample, productive Simpson clonality was calculated by taking the square root of Simpson's diversity index across productive rearrangements. In TCRdb, the immuneACCESS table is reduced to in-frame sequences with V and J assigned. These tables do not hold every clone; where another copy was compared, an unresolved V gene accounts for under half, and the others remain unexplained. V, J and clone size derive from that table, while D and trimming were established from the DNA sequence. The sample profile shows about 74,000 clones; just over 85% of them were found once. Of the sample, under 2% is held by the ten largest clones.

Collaborating institutions collected whole blood in K2EDTA tubes following their own protocols. For TCRbeta analysis, collaborator samples were shipped as frozen whole blood, as isolated PBMCs, or as DNA extracted from either sample type. The TCR was taken from a woman at least 80 years old with active or convalescent COVID-19. The sequencing sample was made of peripheral blood. The chain links TRBV13 with TRBJ2-2; 11 nucleotides in the junction match TRBD1. The CDR3 region reads CASSSYGTGGTGELFF. The DNA sequence is as follows: TGTGCCAGCAGCTCCTACGGGACAGGGGGGACCGGGGAGCTGTTTTTT.